The 18 T cell receptor beta chains given below trace back to one sample, sequenced in a study of vaccination and CD4 T cells after COVID-19 (dated by TCRdb to between 2021 and 2024). Libraries were built with PCR. The instrument given in TCRdb is Illumina iSeq 100. TCRdb's own reprocessing of the public reads used fastp at Q25 and MiXCR and kept productive beta chains. CDR3 protein sequences are deduplicated, and each keeps its most common genes and DNA. The sample yields about 18,000 distinct CDR3 sequences; approximately 59% were counted once. Of the sample, approximately 0.97% is held by the ten largest clones. The material sequenced was CD4+ T cells from blood, taken before SARS-CoV-2 vaccination. The receptor source for this set is a human donor who had recovered from COVID-19.

The chain has TRBV10-3 and TRBJ1-1, with a tentative D call TRBD1 (6 bases). Germline V gene lookup returns CDR1 ENHRY and CDR2 SYGVKD. The CDR3 loop spans 16 amino acids. CDR3 bases: TGTGGTACCCGACCAAGGGGGGGCGTTGGGAACACTGAAGCTTTCTTT. Translating it yields CGTRPRGGVGNTEAFF.

This clonotype was picked up a small number of times. The gene calls are TRBV11-1 and TRBJ1-1, with D unresolved. The ends were cut back, 4 bases at V and 2 bases at J, with 5 bases in the middle. Looked up from germline, CDR1 is SGHAT and CDR2 is FQDESV (reference sequence). CDR3 length equals 12 residues. The CDR3 DNA follows: TGTGCCAGCAGCTCGTATAACACTGAAGCTTTCTTT. This encodes CASSSYNTEAFF.

This chain uses TRBV11-2 with TRBJ1-2; D unresolved. The germline V gene has CDR1 SGHAT and CDR2 FQNNGV. The CDR3 totals 14 residues. Trimming pared 4 bases from V and 7 bases from J, leaving 16 bases between. Here the CDR3 DNA reads TGTGCCAGCAGCTCCCTACGATATGATGGTGGCTACACCTTC. It is translated as CASSSLRYDGGYTF.

This clonotype was seen only a few times. The chain employs TRBV20-1 and TRBJ1-6; TRBD1 aligns across 8 bases. The V gene's germline CDR1 is DFQATT and CDR2 SNEGSKA (reference sequence). The CDR3 runs to 13 residues. V was pared by 3 bases and J by 10 bases, with 5 bases of the junction left unmatched. CDR3 residues: CSASGQGWSPLHF. CDR3 nucleotides: TGCAGTGCTAGCGGACAGGGTTGGTCACCCCTCCACTTT.

V gene TRBV20-1 combines with J gene TRBJ2-7; D is unclear. Trimming took 0 bases from V and 3 from J, leaving 15 bases between them. In germline, CDR1 is DFQATT, CDR2 SNEGSKA (reference sequence). The CDR3 consists of 15 residues. CDR3 nucleotide sequence: TGCAGTGCTAGAGAGGATCCAATAGCTATCTACGAGCAGTACTTC. As protein: CSAREDPIAIYEQYF.

V usage is TRBV5-1 and J usage is TRBJ2-1, with D unclear. In germline, CDR1 is SGHRS, CDR2 YFSETQ. This CDR3 comprises 12 residues. Trimming removed 0 bases at V and 6 bases at J, with 4 bases between. The CDR3 sequence is CASSLEVNEQFF. The CDR3 bases are TGCGCCAGCAGCTTGGAGGTCAATGAGCAGTTCTTC.

The chain employs TRBV7-8 and TRBJ1-2; D ambiguous. The CDR3 sequence is 15 residues long. V lost 0 bases to trimming and J lost 1 base, with 9 bases between them. Germline CDR1 SGHVS, CDR2 FQNEAQ. CDR3 nucleotides: TGTGCCAGCAGCTTAGCGGAGGATTATAACTATGGCTACACCTTC. This gives the protein CASSLAEDYNYGYTF.

The rearrangement links TRBV10-3 to TRBJ1-2, with D possibly being TRBD1 (6 bases). The CDR3 is 13 residues long. V lost 3 bases, J lost 6 bases, and 11 bases lay in between. Germline lookup yields CDR1 ENHRY and CDR2 SYGVKD. Written as DNA, the CDR3 is TGTGCCATCAGTGACGGGGGCCTGAATGGCTACACCTTC. Amino acid sequence: CAISDGGLNGYTF.

The chain couples TRBV20-1 to TRBJ2-3; 14 nucleotides agree with TRBD2. Unmatched junction bases numbered 7, after V lost 3 bases and J lost 5 bases. This CDR3 contains 16 residues. Germline loops: CDR1 DFQATT, CDR2 SNEGSKA (reference sequence). The CDR3: CSASHRGLAGGDTQYF. In DNA, the CDR3 is TGCAGTGCTAGTCACCGCGGACTAGCGGGAGGAGATACGCAGTATTTT.

V is TRBV7-9 and J is TRBJ2-5; no definite D call. The germline V and J ends were trimmed by 5 bases and 1 base, with 11 bases remaining between them. This CDR3 is built from 14 residues. CDR1 and CDR2 (germline): SEHNR, FQNEAQ (reference sequence). Written as DNA, the CDR3 is TGTGCCAGCAGCCTGACCAGAATCCAAGAGACCCAGTACTTC. Amino acid sequence: CASSLTRIQETQYF.

For the CDR3, the DNA is TGCGCCAGCAGCCAAGTTTATAAGGGTAGCTATGGCTACACCTTC. It encodes CASSQVYKGSYGYTF. The V call is TRBV4-1, the J call TRBJ1-2; D unclear. CDR3 length: 15 residues. The V gene lost 1 base and the J gene lost 4 bases, with 13 bases spanning the gap. In germline, CDR1 is MGHRA, CDR2 YSYEKL.

This chain connects TRBV3-1 to TRBJ1-5; no firm D call. The V and J ends lost 4 bases and 0 bases respectively, with 10 bases between them. In germline, CDR1 is LGHDT, CDR2 YNNKEL (reference sequence). This CDR3 spans 15 amino acids. The CDR3 bases are TGTGCCAGCAGCCGCGGTACGTATAGCAATCAGCCCCAGCATTTT. Amino acid sequence: CASSRGTYSNQPQHF.

V and J are TRBV30 and TRBJ1-1; D uncertain. The germline V and J ends were trimmed by 4 bases and 1 base, with 7 bases remaining between them. Germline V gene sequence: CDR1 GTSNPN, CDR2 SVGIG (reference sequence). The CDR3 sequence is 12 residues long. The CDR3: CAWKEGNTEAFF. The CDR3 DNA follows: TGTGCCTGGAAAGAGGGGAACACTGAAGCTTTCTTT. The full variable domain, rest sourced from reference TRBV30 and TRBJ1-1, is SQTIHQWPATLVQPVGSPLSLECTVEGTSNPNLYWYRQAAGRGLQLLFYSVGIGQISSEVPQNLSASRPQDRQFILSSKKLLLSDSGFYLCAWKEGNTEAFFGQGTRLTVV.

CDR3 nucleotides: TGCAGTGCTAGTTCAACTAACACAGATACGCAGTATTTT. The encoded protein is CSASSTNTDTQYF. The rearrangement uses TRBV20-1 and TRBJ2-3; no definite D call. In germline, CDR1 is DFQATT, CDR2 SNEGSKA (reference sequence). CDR3 length: 13 amino acids. Trimming pared 3 bases from V and 2 bases from J, leaving 9 bases between.

The sample holds a few counts of this clonotype. The J gene is TRBJ2-3, the V gene TRBV20-1; D might be TRBD2 (5 bases). The CDR3 length is 14 residues. V was cut by 5 bases and J by 1 base, with 13 bases left in between. Germline CDR1 and CDR2: DFQATT and SNEGSKA (reference sequence). The CDR3 sequence: CSAQSGSGTDTQYF. CDR3 sequence (DNA): TGCAGTGCTCAGAGCGGTAGTGGCACAGATACGCAGTATTTT.

The chain employs TRBV6-5 and TRBJ2-7; 8 bases match TRBD1. Germline V lookup: CDR1 MNHEY, CDR2 SVGAGI. There are 14 residues in the CDR3. V dropped 2 bases and J dropped 4; count of bases not matched to a gene: 4. CDR3 in DNA: TGTGCCAGCAGTTACCAGGGGGCCTGGTACGAGCAGTACTTC. Amino acids: CASSYQGAWYEQYF.

J is TRBJ2-6 and V is TRBV6-5, with 9 bases aligning to TRBD2. V lost 3 bases, J lost 3 bases, and 6 bases stayed unmatched. Germline-derived CDR1 and CDR2 are MNHEY and SVGAGI. The CDR3 contains 17 residues. The CDR3 protein is CASSYLGLAGGANVLTF. The CDR3 DNA follows: TGTGCCAGCAGTTATTTGGGACTAGCAGGTGGGGCCAACGTCCTGACTTTC.

The sample holds a few counts of this clonotype. The rearrangement links TRBV6-1 to TRBJ2-5; a possible D gene is TRBD1 (6 bases). The V and J ends lost 7 bases and 5 bases respectively, with 17 bases between them. The CDR3 extends over 14 amino acids. Germline CDR1 is MNHNS and CDR2 is SASEGT. CDR3: CASTKGEIRETQYF. DNA of the CDR3: TGTGCCAGCACCAAGGGGGAGATCAGGGAGACCCAGTACTTC.